This T cell receptor (beta chain) was sequenced for a study of response to subunit inactivated influenza vaccine. The sample holds a few counts of this clonotype. The antigen is not known. TCRdb reprocessed the RT-PCR reads with MiXCR, giving one entry per CDR3 protein. The table lists about 650,000 distinct CDR3 sequences, around 15% of them singletons, with roughly 7.6% in the top ten. The CDR3 spans 17 residues. In germline, CDR1 is KGHSH, CDR2 LQKENI. V trimming: 3 bases; J trimming: 4 bases; junction bases outside the gene matches: 12. The study's findings and limits: The authors proposed limited new T cell recruitment per seasonal influenza vaccination.

The clonotype was recovered from a man aged 45 to 65 who received an inactivated influenza vaccine. The chain employs TRBV18 and TRBJ2-3; 8 bases match TRBD2. The sample in question was PBMCs from blood, obtained about 14 days before vaccination. The CDR3 DNA reads TGTGCCAGCTCACCCCCAATTCGGGGGGGCCGTTCAGATACGCAGTATTTT. This encodes CASSPPIRGGRSDTQYF.